The present T cell receptor (beta chain) was sequenced within a study of early T cells in non-severe SARS-CoV-2 infection. Study-level information: The study sequenced bulk RNA from unsorted whole blood, with chains unpaired. Study results and limitations: Anti-spike CD8 specificities were favored by VDJdb matching, whose results missed private and CD4 specificities.

This clonotype appeared a few times. Antigen: not known. Trimming removed 4 bases from V and 3 bases from J, with 10 bases in between. The CDR3 extends over 13 amino acids. Germline CDR1 and CDR2: SGHDT and YYEEEE. Individual cDNA molecules received unique molecular identifiers. TCRdb fed the 5' RACE reads into MiXCR, producing one record per CDR3 protein. The table records around 60,000 distinct CDR3 sequences, more than 9.5% of them present only once. The gene calls are TRBV5-6 and TRBJ2-5; the D gene is possibly TRBD1 (6 bases). Sequencing was performed on whole blood. The clonotype comes from an adult who was a healthcare worker with PCR-confirmed SARS-CoV-2 infection or an uninfected control (not recorded which). CDR3 DNA: TGTGCCAGCAGCGGGGACATCGAAGAGACCCAGTACTTC. Its protein product is CASSGDIEETQYF. Together with reference TRBV5-6 and TRBJ2-5, the CDR3 gives the full variable domain: DAGVTQSPTHLIKTRGQQVTLRCSPKSGHDTVSWYQQALGQGPQFIFQYYEEEERQRGNFPDRFSGHQFPNYSSELNVNALLLGDSALYLCASSGDIEETQYFGPGTRLLVL.